This T cell receptor (beta chain) originates from a study of T cell repertoires in cytomegalovirus infection. About the research overall: Public signatures in TCR beta pointed to CMV infection and matching HLA type. Findings and caveats of the study: There were HLA-C-restricted CMV-specific TCR beta clonotypes dominating the ex vivo response. Summed frequency of shared TCR beta families picked out CMV carriers who also had the relevant HLA.

V was pared by 5 bases and J by 7 bases, with 12 bases between. This CDR3 comprises 13 residues. This clonotype has a handful of counts. Its antigen is still unknown. One entry per CDR3 protein results from TCRdb running MiXCR on the reads. This sample has 450,000 to 600,000 distinct CDR3 sequences; 33% occur once, and the top ten carry 15% to 20%. This chain links TRBV12-3 or TRBV12-4 with TRBJ1-5; D unresolved. This TCR was sampled from a human donor in good health (CMV status not recorded). Some clones in this sample may be carry-over from other donors' samples. The sample was cultured PBMCs, taken from culture after CMV antigen stimulation. CDR3 loop: CASSLVLGQPQHF. CDR3 sequence (DNA): TGTGCCAGCAGTCTAGTTTTAGGACAGCCCCAGCATTTT.